Given below is one T cell receptor (beta chain) in context. The data originate from a study of blood T cell repertoires in COVID-19. Looked up from germline, CDR1 is LGHDT and CDR2 is YNNKEL (reference sequence). The CDR3 loop spans 14 amino acids. The V gene lost 2 bases and the J gene lost 4 bases, with 11 bases spanning the gap. Original processing notes: Reference gene primer amplification in the assay estimated nucleated cell counts. Generated by immunoSEQ multiplex PCR, the TCRdb table keeps only in-frame clones and is missing some. The DNA gave D and trimming, while V, J and clone size come from that table. The repertoire consists of 120,000 or so clones, with 72% occurring once and the leading ten covering 6% to 8%.

This chain connects TRBV3-1 (or the pseudogene TRBV3-2) to TRBJ2-5; D might be TRBD1 (7 bases). The sequencing input was peripheral blood. The sequence was obtained from a woman aged 55-70 years with acute or convalescent COVID-19. The CDR3 DNA reads as TGTGCCAGCAGCCAAAACAGGGGAGGAGAGACCCAGTACTTC. Translated, it gives CASSQNRGGETQYF.